One sample yielded the 7 T cell receptor beta chains listed below, sequenced in a study of T cell responses to AZD1222 COVID-19 vaccine. Repertoires were generated with immunoSEQ multiplex PCR, while TCRdb's copy carries only in-frame clones and drops some. The sample shows approximately 150,000 clones, about 82% of them seen only once. The sample consisted of peripheral blood, taken 28 days after the second AZD1222 dose. These TCRs come from an adult who received the AZD1222 COVID-19 vaccine.

The chain employs TRBV28 and TRBJ2-1, with a weak D call TRBD1 (6 bases). V lost 6 bases, J lost 6 bases, and 9 bases lay in between. The CDR3 totals 12 residues. CDR1 and CDR2 (germline): MDHEN, SYDVKM. Here the CDR3 DNA reads TGTGCCAGCAGGGACAGTCTCAATGAGCAGTTCTTC. Translation: CASRDSLNEQFF.

The chain joins TRBV28 to TRBJ1-1, with D possibly being TRBD1 (5 bases). The germline V gene has CDR1 MDHEN and CDR2 SYDVKM. V shed 5 bases and J shed 10 bases, with 11 bases lying between them. The CDR3 is 11 residues long. The CDR3, as DNA: TGTGCCAGCAGTGGGGGTGGGGGAGCTTTCTTT. Translation: CASSGGGGAFF.

This chain joins TRBV11-2 and TRBJ1-2, with D tentatively TRBD1 (5 bases). V was cut by 0 bases and J by 6 bases, with 8 bases left in between. CDR1 and CDR2 from the germline V gene are SGHAT and FQNNGV. The CDR3 contains 13 residues. As DNA, the CDR3 is TGTGCCAGCAGCTTAGACAGGGTTGATGGCTACACCTTC. Its protein product is CASSLDRVDGYTF.

This chain connects TRBV6-6 to TRBJ2-5; D is possibly TRBD2 (7 bases). Germline V lookup: CDR1 MNHNY, CDR2 SVGAGI (reference sequence). V was clipped by 6 bases and J by 4 bases, with 15 bases between them. This CDR3 is built from 14 residues. This chain's CDR3 is CASSPLGGPETQYF. CDR3 in DNA: TGTGCCAGCAGCCCCCTGGGGGGGCCAGAGACCCAGTACTTC.

The chain recombines TRBV19 with TRBJ1-2; D gene uncertain. Per germline, CDR1 LNHDA and CDR2 SQIVND (reference sequence). V was shortened by 5 bases and J by 1 base, with 8 bases between the two germline ends. The CDR3 contains 13 residues. The CDR3 DNA follows: TGTGCCAGTAGTCTGGGGATTAACTATGGCTACACCTTC. Translating gives CASSLGINYGYTF. Based on the CDR3 plus reference TRBV19 and TRBJ1-2, the full variable domain is DGGITQSPKYLFRKEGQNVTLSCEQNLNHDAMYWYRQDPGQGLRLIYYSQIVNDFQKGDIAEGYSVSREKKESFPLTVTSAQKNPTAFYLCASSLGINYGYTFGSGTRLTVV.

The chain has TRBV14 and TRBJ2-1, with D possibly matching TRBD1 (5 bases). Trimming removed 2 bases from V and 9 bases from J, with 11 bases in between. Germline loops: CDR1 SGHDN, CDR2 FVKESK. The length of the CDR3 is 13 residues. CDR3: CASSQTRQGEQFF. The CDR3 nucleotides read TGTGCCAGCAGCCAAACCCGGCAGGGTGAGCAGTTCTTC.

CDR3 sequence (DNA): TGTGCCAGCAGGCGTCACGGGGAGGACACTGAAGCTTTCTTT. Protein: CASRRHGEDTEAFF. The V and J genes are TRBV6-5 and TRBJ1-1; D unclear. Germline assignment: CDR1 MNHEY and CDR2 SVGAGI. The CDR3 length is 14 residues. Trimming took off 6 bases at V and 3 bases at J, with 14 bases between the two ends.